This T cell receptor beta chain was profiled in a study of blood T cells in healthy people across ages. A second roughly 6 to 11 cycle PCR used barcoded and J-beta primers. TCRdb itself ran the 5' RACE reads through MiXCR, one entry per CDR3 protein. Counted here are about 970,000 distinct CDR3 sequences, 51% occurring once; the ten biggest clones make up roughly 23%. The origin of this receptor is a woman in her sixties in good health. Material: blood.

The CDR3 here is CASSSLPSTGDYEQYF. CDR3 sequence (DNA): TGTGCCAGCAGCTCCCTCCCCTCGACAGGGGACTACGAGCAGTACTTC. This chain joins TRBV13 and TRBJ2-4, with 8 nucleotides matching TRBD1. The tail of the sequence fits TRBJ2-7 better, so the J call may be wrong. Germline-derived CDR1 and CDR2 are PRHDT and FYEKMQ (reference sequence). The CDR3 spans 16 residues.